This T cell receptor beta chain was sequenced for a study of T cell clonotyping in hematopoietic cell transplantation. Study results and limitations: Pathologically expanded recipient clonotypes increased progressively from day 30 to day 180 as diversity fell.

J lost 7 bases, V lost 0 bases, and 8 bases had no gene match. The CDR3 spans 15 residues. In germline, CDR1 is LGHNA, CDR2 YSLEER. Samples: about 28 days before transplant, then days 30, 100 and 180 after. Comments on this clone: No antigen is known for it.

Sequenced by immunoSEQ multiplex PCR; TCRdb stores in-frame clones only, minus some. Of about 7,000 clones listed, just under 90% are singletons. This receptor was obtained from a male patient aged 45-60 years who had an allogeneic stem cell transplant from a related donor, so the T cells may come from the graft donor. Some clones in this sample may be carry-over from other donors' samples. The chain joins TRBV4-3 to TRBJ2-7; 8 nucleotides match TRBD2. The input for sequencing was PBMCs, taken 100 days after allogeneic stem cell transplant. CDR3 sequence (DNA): TGCGCCAGCAGCCAAGATCGAGTACGCGGGAGGGAGCAGTACTTC. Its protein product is CASSQDRVRGREQYF.